What follows is one T cell receptor beta chain and its context. TCRdb keeps only in-frame clones here, not all; method: immunoSEQ multiplex PCR. The data hold approximately 330,000 clones, with 65% to 90% observed a single time. Germline lookup yields CDR1 KGHSH and CDR2 LQKENI. Trimming shortened V by 4 bases and J by 7 bases, and 11 bases separated the two germline ends. The CDR3 totals 14 residues. The data derive from a study of blood T cell repertoires in COVID-19. Sequenced material: PBMCs or T cells enriched from blood (not recorded which). The TCR comes from a woman in her thirties or forties with acute COVID-19. The V call is TRBV18, the J call TRBJ1-6; D gene uncertain. The CDR3 is CASSQSSGNSPLHF. The CDR3 nucleotides are TGTGCCAGCTCACAAAGTTCAGGAAATTCACCCCTCCACTTT.